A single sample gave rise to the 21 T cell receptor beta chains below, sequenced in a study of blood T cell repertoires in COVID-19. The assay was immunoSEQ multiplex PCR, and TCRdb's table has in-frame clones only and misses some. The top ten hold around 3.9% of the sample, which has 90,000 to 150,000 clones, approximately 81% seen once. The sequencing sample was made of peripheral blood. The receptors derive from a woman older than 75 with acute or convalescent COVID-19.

The CDR3 reads CASSQVGGGYNSPLHF. The CDR3 coding sequence is TGTGCCAGCAGCCAAGTTGGAGGAGGCTATAATTCACCCCTCCACTTT. The chain recombines TRBV4-2 with TRBJ1-6; D is unresolved. CDR3 length: 16 residues. CDR1 and CDR2 (germline): LGHNA, YNFKEQ. V was clipped by 1 base and J by 3 bases, with 10 bases between them.

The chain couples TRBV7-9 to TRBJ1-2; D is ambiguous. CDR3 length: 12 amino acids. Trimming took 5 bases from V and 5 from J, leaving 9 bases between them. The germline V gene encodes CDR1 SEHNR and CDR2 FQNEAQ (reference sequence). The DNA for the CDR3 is TGTGCCAGCAGCCGCACCGAGTATGGCTACACCTTC. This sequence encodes CASSRTEYGYTF.

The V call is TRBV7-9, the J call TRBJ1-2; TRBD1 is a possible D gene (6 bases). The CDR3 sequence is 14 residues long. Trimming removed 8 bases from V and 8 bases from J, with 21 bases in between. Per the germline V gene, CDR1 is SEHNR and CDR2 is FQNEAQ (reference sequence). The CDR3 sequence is CASLEGGGTRGYTF. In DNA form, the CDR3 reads TGTGCCAGCCTAGAAGGGGGGGGAACGCGAGGCTACACCTTC. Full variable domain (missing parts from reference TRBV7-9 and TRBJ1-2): DTGVSQNPRHKITKRGQNVTFRCDPISEHNRLYWYRQTLGQGPEFLTYFQNEAQLEKSRLLSDRFSAERPKGSFSTLEIQRTEQGDSAMYLCASLEGGGTRGYTFGSGTRLTVV.

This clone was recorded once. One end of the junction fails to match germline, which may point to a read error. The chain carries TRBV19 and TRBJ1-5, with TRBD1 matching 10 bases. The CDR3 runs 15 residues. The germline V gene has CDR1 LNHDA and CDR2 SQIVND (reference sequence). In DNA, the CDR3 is TGTGCCAGTAGCCCCCCGACAGGGGGCAACCAGCCCCAGCATTTT. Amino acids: CASSPPTGGNQPQHF.

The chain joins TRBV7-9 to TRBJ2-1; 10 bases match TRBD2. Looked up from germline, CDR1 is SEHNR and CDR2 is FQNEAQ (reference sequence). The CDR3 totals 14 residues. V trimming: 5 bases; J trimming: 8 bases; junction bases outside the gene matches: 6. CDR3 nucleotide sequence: TGTGCCAGCAGCCCTACCGGGACTAGCGATGAGCAGTTCTTC. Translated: CASSPTGTSDEQFF.

The CDR3 sequence: CASSYLRVTEAFF. CDR3 in DNA: TGTGCCAGCAGTTACTTAAGAGTGACTGAAGCTTTCTTT. This rearrangement joins TRBV6-2 or TRBV6-3 to TRBJ1-1; no clear D. The CDR3 spans 13 residues. From germline, CDR1 is MNHEY and CDR2 SVGEGT. V was pared by 1 base and J by 5 bases, with 8 bases between.

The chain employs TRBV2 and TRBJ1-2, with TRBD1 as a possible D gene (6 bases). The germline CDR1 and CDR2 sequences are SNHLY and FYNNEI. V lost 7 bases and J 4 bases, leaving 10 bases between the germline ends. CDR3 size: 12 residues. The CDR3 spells CASKEQGYGYTF. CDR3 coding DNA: TGTGCCAGCAAGGAACAGGGCTATGGCTACACCTTC. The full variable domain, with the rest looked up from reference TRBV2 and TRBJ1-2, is EPEVTQTPSHQVTQMGQEVILRCVPISNHLYFYWYRQILGQKVEFLVSFYNNEISEKSEIFDDQFSVERPDGSNFTLKIRSTKLEDSAMYFCASKEQGYGYTFGSGTRLTVV.

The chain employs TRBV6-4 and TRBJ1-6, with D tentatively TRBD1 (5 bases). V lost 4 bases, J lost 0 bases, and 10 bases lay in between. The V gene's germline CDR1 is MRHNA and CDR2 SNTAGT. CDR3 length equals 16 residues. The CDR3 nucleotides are TGTGCCAGCAGTGTGGAGGGGAGCTCCTATAATTCACCCCTCCACTTT. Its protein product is CASSVEGSSYNSPLHF.

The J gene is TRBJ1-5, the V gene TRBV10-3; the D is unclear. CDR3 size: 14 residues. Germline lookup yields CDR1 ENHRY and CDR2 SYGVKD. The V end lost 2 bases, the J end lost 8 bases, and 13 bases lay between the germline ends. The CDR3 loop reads CAISERGPGEPQHF. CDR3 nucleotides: TGTGCCATCAGTGAGAGAGGACCGGGAGAGCCCCAGCATTTT.

Here the CDR3 reads CATGSGVGNTIYF. CDR3 nucleotide sequence: TGTGCGACGGGATCAGGGGTTGGAAACACCATATATTTT. The rearrangement uses TRBV30 and TRBJ1-3; D possibly corresponds to TRBD1 (6 bases). The CDR3 is 13 amino acids. CDR1 is GTSNPN and CDR2 is SVGIG in the germline V gene (reference sequence).

The CDR3 protein is CASSIRLAATGELFF. Here the CDR3 DNA reads TGTGCCAGTAGTATAAGACTAGCGGCCACCGGGGAGCTGTTTTTT. This chain joins TRBV19 and TRBJ2-2, with 9 bases fitting TRBD2. This CDR3 region has 15 residues. J gave up 4 bases and V 2 bases, and 2 bases lay outside the gene matches. Germline V gives CDR1 LNHDA, CDR2 SQIVND (reference sequence).

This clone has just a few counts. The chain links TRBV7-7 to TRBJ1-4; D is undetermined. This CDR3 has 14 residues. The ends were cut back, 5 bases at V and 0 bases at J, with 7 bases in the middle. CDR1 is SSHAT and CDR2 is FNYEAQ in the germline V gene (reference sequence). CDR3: CASSLSATNEKLFF. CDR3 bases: TGTGCCAGCAGCCTTAGCGCAACTAATGAAAAACTGTTTTTT.

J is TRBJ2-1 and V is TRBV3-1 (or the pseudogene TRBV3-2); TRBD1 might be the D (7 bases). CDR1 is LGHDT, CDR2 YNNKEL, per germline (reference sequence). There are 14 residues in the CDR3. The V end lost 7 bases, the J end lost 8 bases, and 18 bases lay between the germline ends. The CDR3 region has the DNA TGTGCCAGCACTCTCGGGGCCAGGGGGGATGAGCAGTTCTTC. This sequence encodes CASTLGARGDEQFF.

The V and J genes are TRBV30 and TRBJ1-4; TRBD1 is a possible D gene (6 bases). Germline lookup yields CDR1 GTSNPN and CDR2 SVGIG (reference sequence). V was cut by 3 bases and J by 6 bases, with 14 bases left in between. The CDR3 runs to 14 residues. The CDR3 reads CAWRPRGSDEKLFF. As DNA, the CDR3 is TGTGCCTGGAGGCCCAGGGGTTCGGATGAAAAACTGTTTTTT. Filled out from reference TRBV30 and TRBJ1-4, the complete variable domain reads SQTIHQWPATLVQPVGSPLSLECTVEGTSNPNLYWYRQAAGRGLQLLFYSVGIGQISSEVPQNLSASRPQDRQFILSSKKLLLSDSGFYLCAWRPRGSDEKLFFGSGTQLSVL.

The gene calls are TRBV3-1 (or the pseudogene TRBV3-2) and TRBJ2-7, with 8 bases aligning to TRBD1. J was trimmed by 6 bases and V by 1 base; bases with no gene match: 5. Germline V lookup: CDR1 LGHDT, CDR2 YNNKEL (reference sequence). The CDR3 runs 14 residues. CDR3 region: CASSQADRGSEQYF. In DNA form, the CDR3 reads TGTGCCAGCAGCCAAGCTGACAGGGGAAGCGAGCAGTACTTC.

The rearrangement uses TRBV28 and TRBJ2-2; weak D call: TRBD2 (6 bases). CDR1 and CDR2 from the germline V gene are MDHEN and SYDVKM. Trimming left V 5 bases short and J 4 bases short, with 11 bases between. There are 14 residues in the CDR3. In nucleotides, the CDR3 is TGTGCCAGCAGTGGCGGGACTTTCACCGGGGAGCTGTTTTTT. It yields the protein CASSGGTFTGELFF.

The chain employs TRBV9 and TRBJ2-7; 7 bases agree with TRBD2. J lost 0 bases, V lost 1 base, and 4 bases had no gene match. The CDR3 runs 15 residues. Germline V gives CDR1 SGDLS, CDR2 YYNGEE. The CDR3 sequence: CASSVSGNPSYEQYF. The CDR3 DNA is TGTGCCAGCAGCGTAAGCGGGAACCCCTCCTACGAGCAGTACTTC.

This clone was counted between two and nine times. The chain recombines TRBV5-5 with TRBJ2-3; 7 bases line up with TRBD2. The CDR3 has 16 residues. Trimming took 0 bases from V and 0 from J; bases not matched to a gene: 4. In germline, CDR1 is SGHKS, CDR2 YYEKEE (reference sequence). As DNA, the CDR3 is TGTGCCAGCAGCTTGGGAGGGAGGGGAAGCACAGATACGCAGTATTTT. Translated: CASSLGGRGSTDTQYF.

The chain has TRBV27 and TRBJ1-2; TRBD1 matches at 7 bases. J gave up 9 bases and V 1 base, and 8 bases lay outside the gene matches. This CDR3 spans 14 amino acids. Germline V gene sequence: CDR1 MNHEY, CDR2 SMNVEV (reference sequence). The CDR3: CASSLFRDRPSYTF. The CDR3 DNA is TGTGCCAGCAGTTTATTCCGGGACAGACCAAGCTACACCTTC.

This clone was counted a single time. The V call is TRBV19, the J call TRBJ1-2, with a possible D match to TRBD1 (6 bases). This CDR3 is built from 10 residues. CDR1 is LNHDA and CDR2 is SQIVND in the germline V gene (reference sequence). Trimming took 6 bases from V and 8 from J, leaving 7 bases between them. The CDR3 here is CASRQGGYTF. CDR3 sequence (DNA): TGTGCCAGTAGACAGGGCGGCTACACCTTC.

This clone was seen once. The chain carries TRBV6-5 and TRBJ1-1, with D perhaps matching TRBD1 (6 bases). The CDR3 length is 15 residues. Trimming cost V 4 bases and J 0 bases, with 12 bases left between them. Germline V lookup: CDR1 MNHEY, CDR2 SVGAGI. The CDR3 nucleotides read TGTGCCAGCAGTTCCCGAGGGGGGGTGAACACTGAAGCTTTCTTT. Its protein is CASSSRGGVNTEAFF.